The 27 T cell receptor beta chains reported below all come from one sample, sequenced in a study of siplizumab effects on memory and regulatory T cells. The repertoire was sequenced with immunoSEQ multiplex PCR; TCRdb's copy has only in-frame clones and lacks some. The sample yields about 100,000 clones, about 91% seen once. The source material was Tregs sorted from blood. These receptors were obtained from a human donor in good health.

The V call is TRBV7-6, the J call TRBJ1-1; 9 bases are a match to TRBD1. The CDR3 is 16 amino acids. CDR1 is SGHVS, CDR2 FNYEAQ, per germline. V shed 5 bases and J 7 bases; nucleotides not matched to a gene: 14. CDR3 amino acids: CASSQSGTGLWVEAFF. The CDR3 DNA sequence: TGTGCCAGCAGCCAATCCGGGACAGGGCTTTGGGTTGAAGCTTTCTTT.

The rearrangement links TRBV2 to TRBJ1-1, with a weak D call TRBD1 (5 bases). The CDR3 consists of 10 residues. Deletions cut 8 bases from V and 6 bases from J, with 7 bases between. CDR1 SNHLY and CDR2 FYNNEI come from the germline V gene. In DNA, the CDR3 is TGTGCCAGCGGGGGGGCTGAAGCTTTCTTT. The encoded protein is CASGGAEAFF.

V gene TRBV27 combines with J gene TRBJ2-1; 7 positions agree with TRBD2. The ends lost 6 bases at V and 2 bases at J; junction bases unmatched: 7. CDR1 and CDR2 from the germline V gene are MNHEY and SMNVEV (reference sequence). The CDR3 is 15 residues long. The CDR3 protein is CASRRTRATYNEQFF. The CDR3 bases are TGTGCCAGCAGGAGGACTAGAGCTACCTACAATGAGCAGTTCTTC.

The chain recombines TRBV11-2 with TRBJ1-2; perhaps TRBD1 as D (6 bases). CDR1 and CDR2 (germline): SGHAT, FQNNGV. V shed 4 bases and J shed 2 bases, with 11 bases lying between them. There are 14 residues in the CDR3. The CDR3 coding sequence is TGTGCCAGCAGCTCAGGGGTCCCCAACTATGGCTACACCTTC. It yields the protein CASSSGVPNYGYTF.

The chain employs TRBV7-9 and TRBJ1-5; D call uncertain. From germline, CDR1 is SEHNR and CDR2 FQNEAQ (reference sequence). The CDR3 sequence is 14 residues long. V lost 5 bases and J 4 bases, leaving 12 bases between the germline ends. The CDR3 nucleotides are TGTGCCAGCAGCCTGGGCGGAGGGAATCAGCCCCAGCATTTT. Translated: CASSLGGGNQPQHF. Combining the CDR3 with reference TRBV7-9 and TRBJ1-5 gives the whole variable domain DTGVSQNPRHKITKRGQNVTFRCDPISEHNRLYWYRQTLGQGPEFLTYFQNEAQLEKSRLLSDRFSAERPKGSFSTLEIQRTEQGDSAMYLCASSLGGGNQPQHFGDGTRLSIL.

The DNA for the CDR3 is TGCGCCAGCAGCTTGGGGGCCACCGGGGAGCTGTTTTTT. Translating gives CASSLGATGELFF. J is TRBJ2-2 and V is TRBV5-1; D not resolved. The V end was cut by 0 bases, the J end by 4 bases, with 4 bases between. This CDR3 is 13 amino acids long. In germline, CDR1 is SGHRS, CDR2 YFSETQ.

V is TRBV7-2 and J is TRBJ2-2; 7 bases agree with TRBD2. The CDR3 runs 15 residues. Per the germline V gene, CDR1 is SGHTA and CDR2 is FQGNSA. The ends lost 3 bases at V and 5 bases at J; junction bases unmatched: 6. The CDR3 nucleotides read TGTGCCAGCAGCTTGGCGGGAGTGAGTACCGGGGAGCTGTTTTTT. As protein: CASSLAGVSTGELFF.

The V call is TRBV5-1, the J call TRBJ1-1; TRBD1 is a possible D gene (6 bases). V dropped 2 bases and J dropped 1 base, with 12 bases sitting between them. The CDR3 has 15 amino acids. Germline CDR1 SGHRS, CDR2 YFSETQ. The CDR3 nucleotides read TGCGCCAGCAGCTTTGGGGGGACACCGAACACTGAAGCTTTCTTT. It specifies CASSFGGTPNTEAFF.

The CDR3 reads CASTLNEGETQYF. CDR3 DNA: TGTGCCAGCACCCTAAACGAGGGGGAGACCCAGTACTTC. The chain is built from TRBV25-1 and TRBJ2-5; D tentatively fits TRBD1 or TRBD2 (5 bases each). Germline values: CDR1 MGHDK, CDR2 SYGVNS. V lost 7 bases to trimming and J lost 5 bases, with 14 bases between them. The CDR3 sequence is 13 residues long. The variable domain in full, with the rest retrieved from reference TRBV25-1 and TRBJ2-5, is EADIYQTPRYLVIGTGKKITLECSQTMGHDKMYWYQQDPGMELHLIHYSYGVNSTEKGDLSSESTVSRIRTEHFPLTLESARPSHTSQYLCASTLNEGETQYFGPGTRLLVL.

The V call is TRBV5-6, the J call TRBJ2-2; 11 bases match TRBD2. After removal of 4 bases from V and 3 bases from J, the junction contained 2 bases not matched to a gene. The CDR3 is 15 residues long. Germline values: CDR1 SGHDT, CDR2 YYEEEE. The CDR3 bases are TGTGCCAGCAGCGGACTAGCGGGCCACACCGGGGAGCTGTTTTTT. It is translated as CASSGLAGHTGELFF.

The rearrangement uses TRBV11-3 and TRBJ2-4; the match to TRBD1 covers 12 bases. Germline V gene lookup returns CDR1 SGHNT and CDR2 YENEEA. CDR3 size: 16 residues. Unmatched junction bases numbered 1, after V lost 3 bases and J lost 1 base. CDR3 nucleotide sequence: TGTGCCAGCAGCTTGGGACAGGGGGCGGCCAAAAACATTCAGTACTTC. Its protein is CASSLGQGAAKNIQYF.

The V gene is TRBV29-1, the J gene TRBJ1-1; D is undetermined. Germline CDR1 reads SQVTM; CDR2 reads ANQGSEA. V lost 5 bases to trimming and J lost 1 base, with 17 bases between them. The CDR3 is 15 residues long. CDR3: CSVNRNSPKNTEAFF. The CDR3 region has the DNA TGCAGCGTTAATAGGAACAGCCCCAAGAACACTGAAGCTTTCTTT.

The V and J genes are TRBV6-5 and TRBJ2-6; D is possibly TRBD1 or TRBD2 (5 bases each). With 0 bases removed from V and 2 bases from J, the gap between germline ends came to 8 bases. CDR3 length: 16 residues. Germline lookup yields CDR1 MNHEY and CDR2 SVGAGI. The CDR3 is CASSYSRGAGANVLTF. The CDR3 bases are TGTGCCAGCAGTTACTCGAGGGGCGCTGGGGCCAACGTCCTGACTTTC.

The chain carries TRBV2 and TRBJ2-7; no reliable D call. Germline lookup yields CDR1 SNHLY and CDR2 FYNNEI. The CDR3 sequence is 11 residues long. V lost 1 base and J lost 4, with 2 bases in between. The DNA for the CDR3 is TGTGCCAGCAGTGAAGGGTACGAGCAGTACTTC. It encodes CASSEGYEQYF. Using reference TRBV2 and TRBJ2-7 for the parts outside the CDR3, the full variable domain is EPEVTQTPSHQVTQMGQEVILRCVPISNHLYFYWYRQILGQKVEFLVSFYNNEISEKSEIFDDQFSVERPDGSNFTLKIRSTKLEDSAMYFCASSEGYEQYFGPGTRLTVT.

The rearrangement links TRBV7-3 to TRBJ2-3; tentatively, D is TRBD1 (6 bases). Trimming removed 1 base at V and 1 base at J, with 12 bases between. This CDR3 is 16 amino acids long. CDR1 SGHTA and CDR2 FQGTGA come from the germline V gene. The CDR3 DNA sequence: TGTGCCAGCAGCTTAAGAGGGACATCGGGCACAGATACGCAGTATTTT. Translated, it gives CASSLRGTSGTDTQYF.

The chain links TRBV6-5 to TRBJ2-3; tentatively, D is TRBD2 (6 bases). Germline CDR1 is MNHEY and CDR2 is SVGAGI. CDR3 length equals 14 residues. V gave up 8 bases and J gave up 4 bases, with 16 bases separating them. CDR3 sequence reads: CASVPGDLSDTQYF. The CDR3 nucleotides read TGTGCCAGCGTGCCGGGGGACCTTTCAGATACGCAGTATTTT.

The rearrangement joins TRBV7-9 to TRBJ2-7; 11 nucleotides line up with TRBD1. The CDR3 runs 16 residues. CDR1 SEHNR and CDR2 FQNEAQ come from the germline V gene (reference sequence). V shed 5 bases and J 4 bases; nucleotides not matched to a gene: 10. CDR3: CASSGGQGAYRYEQYF. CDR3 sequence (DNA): TGTGCCAGCAGCGGAGGACAGGGGGCATACAGGTACGAGCAGTACTTC.

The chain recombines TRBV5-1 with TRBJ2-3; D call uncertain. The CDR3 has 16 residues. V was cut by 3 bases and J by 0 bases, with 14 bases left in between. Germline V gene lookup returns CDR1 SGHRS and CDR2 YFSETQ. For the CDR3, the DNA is TGCGCCAGCAGCTGGACGAAGACTTCTAGCACAGATACGCAGTATTTT. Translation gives CASSWTKTSSTDTQYF.

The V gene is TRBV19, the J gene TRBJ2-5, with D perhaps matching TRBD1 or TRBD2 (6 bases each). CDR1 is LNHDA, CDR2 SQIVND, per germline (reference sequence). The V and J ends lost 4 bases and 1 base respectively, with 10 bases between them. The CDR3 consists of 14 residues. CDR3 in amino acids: CASSKGGLQETQYF. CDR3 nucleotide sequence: TGTGCCAGTAGTAAAGGGGGACTCCAAGAGACCCAGTACTTC.

CDR3 in DNA: TGTGCCAGTAGGGAGAGCGGCCAAGAGACCCAGTACTTC. Amino acid sequence: CASRESGQETQYF. The chain uses TRBV19 and TRBJ2-5, with a possible D match to TRBD2 (5 bases). From germline, CDR1 is LNHDA and CDR2 SQIVND (reference sequence). V was cut by 6 bases and J by 1 base, with 9 bases left in between. This CDR3 is built from 13 residues.

The CDR3 nucleotides read TGCGCCAGCAGCCGGTGGACGGATCCAGACTATGGCTACACCTTC. Protein product: CASSRWTDPDYGYTF. This chain links TRBV4-1 with TRBJ1-2; D gene ambiguous. Between the trimmed V and J ends, which lost 4 bases and 3 bases, there was a span of 15 bases. This CDR3 spans 15 amino acids. In germline, CDR1 is MGHRA, CDR2 YSYEKL.

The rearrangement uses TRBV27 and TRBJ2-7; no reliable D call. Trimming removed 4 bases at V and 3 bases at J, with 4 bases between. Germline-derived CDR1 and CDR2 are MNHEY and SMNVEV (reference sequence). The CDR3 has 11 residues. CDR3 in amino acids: CASSSYYEQYF. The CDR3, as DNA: TGTGCCAGCAGTTCCTACTACGAGCAGTACTTC.

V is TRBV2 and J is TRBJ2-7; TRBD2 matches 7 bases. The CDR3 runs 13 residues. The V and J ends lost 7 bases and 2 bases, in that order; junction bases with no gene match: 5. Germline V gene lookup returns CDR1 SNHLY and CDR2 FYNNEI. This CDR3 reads CASKREAPYEQYF. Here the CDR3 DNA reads TGTGCCAGCAAACGGGAGGCACCCTACGAGCAGTACTTC.

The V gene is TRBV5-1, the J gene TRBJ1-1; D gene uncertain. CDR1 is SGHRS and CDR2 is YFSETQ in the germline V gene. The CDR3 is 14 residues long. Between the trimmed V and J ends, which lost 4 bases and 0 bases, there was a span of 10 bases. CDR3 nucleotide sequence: TGCGCCAGCAGCAAAGACGGCATGAACACTGAAGCTTTCTTT. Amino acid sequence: CASSKDGMNTEAFF. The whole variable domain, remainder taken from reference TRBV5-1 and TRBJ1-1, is KAGVTQTPRYLIKTRGQQVTLSCSPISGHRSVSWYQQTPGQGLQFLFEYFSETQRNKGNFPGRFSGRQFSNSRSEMNVSTLELGDSALYLCASSKDGMNTEAFFGQGTRLTVV.

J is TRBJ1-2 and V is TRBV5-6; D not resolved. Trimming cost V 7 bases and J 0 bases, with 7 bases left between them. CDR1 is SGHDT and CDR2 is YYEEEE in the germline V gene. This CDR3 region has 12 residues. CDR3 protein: CASEGSNYGYTF. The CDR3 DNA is TGTGCCAGCGAGGGCTCTAACTATGGCTACACCTTC. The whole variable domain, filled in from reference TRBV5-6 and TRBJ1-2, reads DAGVTQSPTHLIKTRGQQVTLRCSPKSGHDTVSWYQQALGQGPQFIFQYYEEEERQRGNFPDRFSGHQFPNYSSELNVNALLLGDSALYLCASEGSNYGYTFGSGTRLTVV.

DNA for the CDR3: TGTGCCAGCAGCAGACGGTCACTTAGCACAGATACGCAGTATTTT. Translation gives CASSRRSLSTDTQYF. The chain combines TRBV6-5 with TRBJ2-3; D gene unclear. Trimming removed 6 bases at V and 0 bases at J, with 13 bases between. The CDR3 has 15 amino acids. The germline CDR1 and CDR2 sequences are MNHEY and SVGAGI.

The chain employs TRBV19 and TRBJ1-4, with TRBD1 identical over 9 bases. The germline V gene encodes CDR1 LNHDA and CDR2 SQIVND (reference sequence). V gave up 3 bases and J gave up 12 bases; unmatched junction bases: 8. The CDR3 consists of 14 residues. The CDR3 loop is CASSISGTGFQLFF. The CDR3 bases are TGTGCCAGTAGTATCTCCGGGACAGGGTTTCAACTGTTTTTT.